The 6 T cell receptor beta chains below all came from one sample that was sequenced in a study of Graves' ophthalmopathy and Graves' hyperthyroidism. RNA transcripts provided the template for amplifying TCR beta CDR3 regions. HTBI primers served in a first-round RT-PCR, which a second-round multiplex PCR followed. From the multiplex PCR reads, TCRdb called clonotypes with MiXCR, one entry per CDR3 protein. The table lists around 400,000 distinct CDR3 sequences, approximately 21% of them singletons, with under 3.5% in the top ten. The sample comprised peripheral blood. Source of these receptors: a woman under 30 with stable Graves' hyperthyroidism.

The gene calls are TRBV5-1 and TRBJ2-5, with 8 nucleotides matching TRBD2. The V gene's germline CDR1 is SGHRS and CDR2 YFSETQ. The CDR3 is made up of 15 amino acids. J was trimmed by 0 bases and V by 4 bases; bases with no gene match: 5. As DNA, the CDR3 is TGCGCCAGCAGCACTAGCGGAGTGTACCAAGAGACCCAGTACTTC. This sequence encodes CASSTSGVYQETQYF.

Ten or more counts support this clonotype. The J gene is TRBJ1-2, the V gene TRBV19; unclear D gene. CDR1 and CDR2 (germline): LNHDA, SQIVND (reference sequence). Trimming cost V 10 bases and J 2 bases, with 14 bases left between them. The CDR3 length is 13 residues. The CDR3 loop reads CAISTGRNYGYTF. CDR3 in DNA: TGTGCCATCTCGACCGGGAGAAACTATGGCTACACCTTC.

This clonotype has a count of ten or more. V and J are TRBV5-5 and TRBJ2-7; D is unclear. The CDR3 is 15 amino acids. Looked up from germline, CDR1 is SGHKS and CDR2 is YYEKEE (reference sequence). Trimming removed 2 bases from V and 3 bases from J, with 15 bases in between. CDR3 coding DNA: TGTGCCAGCAGCTTAGCCTTTAAGCAGGTCTACGAGCAGTACTTC. Amino acid sequence: CASSLAFKQVYEQYF. Based on the CDR3 plus reference TRBV5-5 and TRBJ2-7, the full variable domain is DAGVTQSPTHLIKTRGQQVTLRCSPISGHKSVSWYQQVLGQGPQFIFQYYEKEERGRGNFPDRFSARQFPNYSSELNVNALLLGDSALYLCASSLAFKQVYEQYFGPGTRLTVT.

This clonotype came up many times. The V gene is TRBV5-1, the J gene TRBJ2-5, with 10 bases identical to TRBD2. CDR1 and CDR2 from the germline V gene are SGHRS and YFSETQ. The V gene end was trimmed by 4 bases and the J gene end by 2 bases; junction bases not matched to a gene: 8. CDR3 size: 16 residues. This CDR3 is CASSATGLAVQETQYF. Written as DNA, the CDR3 is TGCGCCAGCAGCGCGACCGGACTAGCGGTTCAAGAGACCCAGTACTTC. Complete variable domain (other parts from reference TRBV5-1 and TRBJ2-5): KAGVTQTPRYLIKTRGQQVTLSCSPISGHRSVSWYQQTPGQGLQFLFEYFSETQRNKGNFPGRFSGRQFSNSRSEMNVSTLELGDSALYLCASSATGLAVQETQYFGPGTRLLVL.

This clonotype was seen at least ten times. V and J are TRBV9 and TRBJ2-7; possibly TRBD1 or TRBD2 for D (5 bases each). This CDR3 has 15 residues. The germline CDR1 and CDR2 sequences are SGDLS and YYNGEE. Between the trimmed V and J ends, which lost 0 bases and 0 bases, there was a span of 10 bases. The CDR3 loop reads CASSVGGVSSYEQYF. DNA of the CDR3: TGTGCCAGCAGCGTAGGAGGGGTCAGCTCCTACGAGCAGTACTTC. Based on the CDR3 plus reference TRBV9 and TRBJ2-7, the full variable domain is DSGVTQTPKHLITATGQRVTLRCSPRSGDLSVYWYQQSLDQGLQFLIQYYNGEERAKGNILERFSAQQFPDLHSELNLSSLELGDSALYFCASSVGGVSSYEQYFGPGTRLTVT.

This clonotype has a handful of counts. This chain joins TRBV4-1 and TRBJ2-7, with TRBD1 identical over 8 bases. V lost 3 bases, J lost 7 bases, and 11 bases stayed unmatched. The CDR3 loop spans 15 amino acids. Germline V gene sequence: CDR1 MGHRA, CDR2 YSYEKL. This chain's CDR3 is CASSQSPTGGWEQYF. CDR3 bases: TGCGCCAGCAGCCAGAGCCCTACAGGGGGTTGGGAGCAGTACTTC.